This is a list of T cell receptor beta chains from one sample in a study of cytomegalovirus exposure and HLA in healthy donors. Assay: immunoSEQ multiplex PCR; the TCRdb copy retains only in-frame clones and omits some. The table lists 110,000 to 150,000 clones, about 64% of them singletons, with around 4.2% in the top ten. Material: PBMCs. These receptors were taken from a man between 60 and 75 years old in good health and CMV-seronegative. The CDR3 runs from the conserved cysteine through the conserved F or W. The order of the fields is J gene, V gene, clone size, D gene, CDR3 protein, CDR3 DNA. A D gene is named only where the DNA matches it firmly. Some rows have no size entry. The others give once, few or many, or a class for an expanded clone.

j_call: TRBJ2-1; v_call: TRBV14; clone_size: few; d_call: -; cdr3_aa: CASSIDRRGEQFF; cdr3_nt: TGTGCCAGCAGCATTGATAGACGAGGCGAGCAGTTCTTC
j_call: TRBJ2-1; v_call: TRBV5-6; clone_size: once; d_call: -; cdr3_aa: CASSLVAGDYNEQFF; cdr3_nt: TGTGCCAGCAGCTTGGTGGCAGGGGACTACAATGAGCAGTTCTTC
j_call: TRBJ1-3; v_call: TRBV2; clone_size: -; d_call: TRBD1; cdr3_aa: CASSEGRGRPTGNTIYF; cdr3_nt: TGTGCCAGCAGTGAGGGCAGGGGGCGGCCCACGGGAAACACCATATATTTT
j_call: TRBJ1-4; v_call: TRBV2; clone_size: -; d_call: -; cdr3_aa: CASSSGRGDEKLFF; cdr3_nt: TGTGCCAGCAGTTCTGGCAGGGGAGATGAAAAACTGTTTTTT
j_call: TRBJ2-3; v_call: TRBV28; clone_size: -; d_call: TRBD1; cdr3_aa: CASSLNREGAQDTQYF; cdr3_nt: TGTGCCAGCAGCCTAAATAGAGAGGGGGCGCAAGATACGCAGTATTTT
j_call: TRBJ2-3; v_call: TRBV10-1; clone_size: -; d_call: TRBD2; cdr3_aa: CASSDGGRLTDTQYF; cdr3_nt: TGCGCCAGCAGTGATGGCGGGAGGCTCACAGATACGCAGTATTTT
j_call: TRBJ1-2; v_call: TRBV19; clone_size: once; d_call: TRBD1; cdr3_aa: CASRGQAIWGYTF; cdr3_nt: TGTGCCAGTAGGGGACAGGCGATTTGGGGCTACACCTTC
j_call: TRBJ2-1; v_call: TRBV19; clone_size: -; d_call: TRBD2; cdr3_aa: CASSIAGSYNEQFF; cdr3_nt: TGTGCCAGTAGCATAGCGGGCTCCTACAATGAGCAGTTCTTC
j_call: TRBJ2-7; v_call: TRBV4-2; clone_size: -; d_call: -; cdr3_aa: CASSQATGEVDEQYF; cdr3_nt: TGTGCCAGCAGCCAAGCAACAGGCGAAGTCGACGAGCAGTACTTC
j_call: TRBJ1-5; v_call: TRBV19; clone_size: -; d_call: TRBD1; cdr3_aa: CASRYRGGINQPQHF; cdr3_nt: TGTGCCAGTAGATACAGGGGTGGCATCAATCAGCCCCAGCATTTT
j_call: TRBJ2-7; v_call: TRBV5-1; clone_size: few; d_call: -; cdr3_aa: CASSLVTDSYEQYF; cdr3_nt: TGCGCCAGCAGCTTGGTGACAGATTCCTACGAGCAGTACTTC
j_call: TRBJ1-5; v_call: TRBV5-1; clone_size: -; d_call: TRBD1; cdr3_aa: CASSLGGTGSQPQHF; cdr3_nt: TGCGCCAGCAGCTTGGGAGGGACAGGGAGCCAGCCCCAGCATTTT
j_call: TRBJ1-6; v_call: TRBV6-5; clone_size: -; d_call: -; cdr3_aa: CASSPGPGWSPLHF; cdr3_nt: TGTGCCAGCAGTCCGGGCCCGGGATGGTCACCCCTCCACTTT
j_call: TRBJ2-3; v_call: TRBV5-6; clone_size: -; d_call: -; cdr3_aa: CASSLVQGTDTQYF; cdr3_nt: TGTGCCAGCAGCTTGGTACAGGGCACAGATACGCAGTATTTT
j_call: TRBJ2-1; v_call: TRBV5-4; clone_size: -; d_call: -; cdr3_aa: CASSLRKLSPSGDEQFF; cdr3_nt: TGTGCCAGCAGCCTGCGAAAACTATCCCCATCGGGGGATGAGCAGTTCTTC